The rows below give T cell receptor beta chains drawn from one sample of a study of T-cell reconstitution after alpha-beta-depleted transplantation in children. TCRdb reprocessed the PCR reads via MiXCR and lists one record per CDR3 protein. The data contain approximately 300,000 distinct CDR3 sequences, roughly 7.8% of them singletons. This specimen was peripheral blood, taken 360 days after TCRalphabeta/CD19-depleted stem cell transplant. The source of these receptors is a female patient under 10 years old who had a stem cell transplant for Fanconi anemia, so the T cells may come from the graft donor. Each CDR3 is given with its conserved first and last residue. A D gene is named only where the DNA matches it firmly. Only some rows state a clone size, as once, few, many or a class for expanded clones.

cdr3_aa cdr3_nt d_call v_call clone_size j_call
CASTAGGRGYEQYF TGTGCCAGCACCGCGGGGGGAAGGGGCTACGAGCAGTACTTC TRBD2 TRBV6-1 few TRBJ2-7
CASSPVGNEAFF TGTGCCAGCTCACCGGTGGGAAATGAAGCTTTCTTT - TRBV18 many TRBJ1-1
CASSLVGQGAPPYTDTQYF TGTGCCAGCAGTCTCGTCGGGCAGGGGGCGCCTCCTTACACAGATACGCAGTATTTT TRBD1 TRBV28 many TRBJ2-3
CASSQGPTRGDTQYF TGTGCCAGCAGCCAAGGACCTACTAGGGGGGATACGCAGTATTTT - TRBV4-2 many TRBJ2-3
CASSYSGIQDEQYF TGTGCCAGCAGTTACTCAGGGATCCAAGACGAGCAGTACTTC - TRBV6-2/TRBV6-3 - TRBJ2-7
CATSDWGTGGGGLAGTLFQETQYF TGTGCCACCAGTGATTGGGGGACAGGGGGCGGCGGACTAGCGGGAACCCTATTCCAAGAGACCCAGTACTTC - TRBV24-1 many TRBJ2-5
CASSHPPGTAISGNTIYF TGTGCCAGCAGCCACCCCCCCGGAACGGCGATCTCTGGAAACACCATATATTTT - TRBV4-2 few TRBJ1-3
CASSIPSFHEQYF TGTGCCAGCAGTATCCCGTCATTCCACGAGCAGTACTTC - TRBV7-9 many TRBJ2-7
CASSSIDRVSEGYTF TGTGCCAGCAGCTCCATCGACAGGGTGAGCGAGGGCTACACCTTC TRBD1 TRBV11-2 - TRBJ1-2
CASSYSGTGNEKLFF TGTGCCAGCAGTTACTCGGGGACAGGGAATGAAAAACTGTTTTTT TRBD1 TRBV6-5 few TRBJ1-4
CASGYGQARNGYTF TGTGCCAGCGGCTACGGACAGGCGCGGAATGGCTACACCTTC TRBD1 TRBV5-4 - TRBJ1-2
CASSLSTTNEKLFF TGCGCCAGCAGCTTGTCAACAACTAATGAAAAACTGTTTTTT - TRBV5-1 many TRBJ1-4
CASSLTGGVDTEAFF TGCGCCAGCAGCTTAACAGGGGGCGTCGACACTGAAGCTTTCTTT TRBD1 TRBV5-1 many TRBJ1-1
CASSFSAGRRDYGYTF TGTGCCAGCAGCTTCTCAGCAGGGCGCCGGGACTATGGCTACACCTTC - TRBV13 few TRBJ1-2
CASSYSGIGRSETQYF TGTGCCAGCAGTTATTCGGGAATCGGACGAAGCGAGACCCAGTACTTC - TRBV6-2/TRBV6-3 few TRBJ2-5
CASSLERGPGLGFLNEQFF TGTGCCAGCAGCTTAGAGAGGGGCCCGGGACTAGGATTTCTCAATGAGCAGTTCTTC TRBD2 TRBV7-6 many TRBJ2-1
CASSLRQGGDTQYF TGTGCCAGCAGTTTACGGCAGGGCGGGGATACGCAGTATTTT - TRBV12-3/TRBV12-4 many TRBJ2-3
CSARAPGGETQYF TGCAGTGCTAGAGCCCCGGGGGGAGAGACCCAGTACTTC TRBD2 TRBV20-1 many TRBJ2-5
CASSLGTSGRPDKETQYF TGTGCCAGCAGCCTCGGGACGTCCGGCCGCCCCGATAAAGAGACCCAGTACTTC - TRBV13 few TRBJ2-5
CASSPLGGADGQFF TGCGCCAGCAGCCCCTTGGGGGGAGCCGACGGGCAGTTCTTC - TRBV4-3 many TRBJ2-1
CASSLNAGGSYEQYF TGTGCCAGCAGCTTAAACGCGGGGGGTTCCTACGAGCAGTACTTC TRBD2 TRBV11-2 many TRBJ2-7
CASSLWGTANTEAFF TGCGCCAGCAGCTTGTGGGGGACAGCGAACACTGAAGCTTTCTTT TRBD1 TRBV5-1 many TRBJ1-1
CASRVAGLTDTQYF TGTGCCAGCCGAGTAGCGGGGCTCACAGATACGCAGTATTTT TRBD2 TRBV6-1 many TRBJ2-3
CASSPFGQFSDTQYF TGTGCCAGCAGCCCCTTCGGCCAGTTTTCAGATACGCAGTATTTT - TRBV7-9 few TRBJ2-3
CASSLQGTGVTGELFF TGTGCCAGCAGCTTACAAGGGACAGGGGTTACCGGGGAGCTGTTTTTT TRBD1 TRBV11-2 - TRBJ2-2
CSVGTTYNEQFF TGCAGCGTTGGGACTACCTACAATGAGCAGTTCTTC - TRBV29-1 many TRBJ2-1
CASSYTYQSPYEQYF TGTGCCAGCAGTTACACTTACCAAAGCCCCTACGAGCAGTACTTC - TRBV6-5 many TRBJ2-7
CASSQDGRGLWNEQFF TGTGCCAGCAGCCAAGACGGACGGGGGCTTTGGAATGAGCAGTTCTTC - TRBV3-1 few TRBJ2-1
CASSPAGWGNQPQHF TGTGCCAGCAGCCCCGCGGGTTGGGGCAATCAGCCCCAGCATTTT - TRBV28 - TRBJ1-5
CASSYVGYAGYTF TGTGCCAGCAGTTACGTGGGGTACGCCGGCTACACCTTC - TRBV6-5 many TRBJ1-2
CASSVRPRRQENIQYF TGTGCCAGCAGTGTGAGGCCGCGGAGGCAAGAAAACATTCAGTACTTC - TRBV2 many TRBJ2-4
CASSLMAATTYEQYF TGTGCCAGCAGCTTAATGGCTGCAACGACCTACGAGCAGTACTTC - TRBV7-8 few TRBJ2-7
CSARRRSFPYNEQFF TGCAGTGCTCGAAGGCGTTCCTTCCCCTACAATGAGCAGTTCTTC - TRBV20-1 - TRBJ2-1
CASSVLAGAAGELFF TGTGCCAGCAGCGTACTAGCGGGGGCGGCCGGGGAGCTGTTTTTT TRBD2 TRBV7-6 few TRBJ2-2
CASLSGSRGNEQFF TGTGCCAGCCTTAGCGGGAGCCGCGGCAATGAGCAGTTCTTC TRBD2 TRBV28 many TRBJ2-1